These 21 T cell receptor beta chains were sequenced from one sample in a study of OX40 agonist ivuxolimab in advanced cancers. Generated by immunoSEQ multiplex PCR, the TCRdb table keeps only in-frame clones and is missing some. The sample lists over 60,000 clones; roughly 85% were seen once. The sample consisted of CD4+ or CD8+ T cells sorted from blood, taken in a trial of the OX40 agonist ivuxolimab. These receptors all come from an adult with an advanced solid tumor such as melanoma, head and neck, liver or kidney cancer.

The DNA of the CDR3 is TGCGCCAGCAGCTACAGGCCCCGGAGGGAACAACTCTCTGGGGCCAACGTCCTGACTTTC. It specifies CASSYRPRREQLSGANVLTF. This chain connects TRBV5-1 to TRBJ2-6, with D perhaps matching TRBD2 (6 bases). Between the trimmed V and J ends, which lost 3 bases and 0 bases, there was a span of 22 bases. The CDR3 is 20 amino acids. CDR1 and CDR2 from the germline V gene are SGHRS and YFSETQ.

J is TRBJ2-1 and V is TRBV11-1, with TRBD2 matching over 8 bases. The V and J ends lost 0 bases and 2 bases, in that order; junction bases with no gene match: 3. CDR3 length: 16 residues. From germline, CDR1 is SGHAT and CDR2 FQDESV (reference sequence). CDR3 bases: TGTGCCAGCAGCTTAGCGCAAGCGGGAGCCTACAATGAGCAGTTCTTC. Its protein product is CASSLAQAGAYNEQFF.

The CDR3 is CASSTGTGSNQPQHF. The CDR3 bases are TGTGCCAGTAGTACGGGGACAGGTAGCAATCAGCCCCAGCATTTT. The chain joins TRBV19 to TRBJ1-5; 8 bases fit TRBD1. Germline CDR1 is LNHDA and CDR2 is SQIVND (reference sequence). The length of the CDR3 is 15 residues. The V and J ends lost 4 bases and 0 bases, in that order; junction bases with no gene match: 2.

This chain connects TRBV5-5 to TRBJ2-3; 11 nucleotides agree with TRBD2. The germline V gene has CDR1 SGHKS and CDR2 YYEKEE (reference sequence). This CDR3 is built from 16 residues. V lost 1 base, J lost 3 bases, and 4 bases stayed unmatched. In nucleotides, the CDR3 is TGTGCCAGCAGCTTGCTTAGCGGGGGGGCAACAGATACGCAGTATTTT. Residues: CASSLLSGGATDTQYF.

The genes are TRBV29-1 and TRBJ1-2; TRBD1 matches at 8 bases. The length of the CDR3 is 13 residues. Germline V gene sequence: CDR1 SQVTM, CDR2 ANQGSEA. V shed 6 bases and J 7 bases; nucleotides not matched to a gene: 10. The CDR3 is CSVGTGPLVGYTF. CDR3 nucleotide sequence: TGCAGCGTCGGGACAGGACCCTTGGTTGGCTACACCTTC.

The V gene is TRBV7-2, the J gene TRBJ2-5; weak D call: TRBD1 (6 bases). Gene TRBJ2-7 matches the end of the DNA better, so the J call may be wrong. Germline CDR1 reads SGHTA; CDR2 reads FQGNSA. The CDR3 runs to 14 residues. Written as DNA, the CDR3 is TGTGCCAGCAGCCGGGACAAGTCGTCCTACGAGCAGTACTTC. It translates to CASSRDKSSYEQYF.

The gene calls are TRBV6-5 and TRBJ2-5, with no clear D. The CDR3 extends over 13 amino acids. V lost 4 bases to trimming and J lost 1 base, with 7 bases between them. Germline loops: CDR1 MNHEY, CDR2 SVGAGI. The CDR3 bases are TGTGCCAGCAGTTTACTCCTCCAAGAGACCCAGTACTTC. Residues: CASSLLLQETQYF.

The chain carries TRBV28 and TRBJ2-5, with D perhaps TRBD1 or TRBD2 (5 bases each). Germline CDR1 and CDR2: MDHEN and SYDVKM. The CDR3 is made up of 13 amino acids. V gave up 5 bases and J gave up 5 bases, with 12 bases separating them. CDR3 protein: CASSHRDLETQYF. For the CDR3, the DNA is TGTGCCAGCAGTCACCGGGACCTGGAGACCCAGTACTTC.

The chain couples TRBV5-4 to TRBJ1-5; 10 bases are shared with TRBD1. The germline CDR1 and CDR2 sequences are SGHNT and YYREEE (reference sequence). V was clipped by 0 bases and J by 6 bases; unmatched bases: 3. The CDR3 totals 15 residues. CDR3 residues: CASSLGGQGTQPQHF. CDR3 coding DNA: TGTGCCAGCAGCTTGGGGGGACAGGGGACTCAGCCCCAGCATTTT.

This sequence joins TRBV6-5 and TRBJ2-2; D not resolved. Germline CDR1 MNHEY, CDR2 SVGAGI. With 7 bases removed from V and 0 bases from J, the gap between germline ends came to 6 bases. CDR3 size: 13 residues. This CDR3 is CASKPANTGELFF. CDR3 sequence (DNA): TGTGCCAGCAAGCCCGCGAACACCGGGGAGCTGTTTTTT.

The genes are TRBV30 and TRBJ1-1; unclear D gene. From germline, CDR1 is GTSNPN and CDR2 SVGIG (reference sequence). Trimming left V 1 base short and J 8 bases short, with 17 bases between. The CDR3 is 14 amino acids. The CDR3 sequence: CAWSAGGWGPEAFF. The CDR3 nucleotides read TGTGCCTGGAGTGCCGGCGGGTGGGGTCCCGAAGCTTTCTTT.

CDR3 sequence reads: CASSFSGGTEAFF. The DNA of the CDR3 is TGTGCCAGCAGCTTCTCAGGGGGCACTGAAGCTTTCTTT. The chain employs TRBV11-2 and TRBJ1-1; 7 bases fit TRBD1. After removal of 3 bases from V and 4 bases from J, the junction contained 2 bases not matched to a gene. This CDR3 has 13 residues. CDR1 and CDR2 (germline): SGHAT, FQNNGV.

The chain links TRBV30 to TRBJ2-3; D is unclear. Trimming stripped 4 bases from V and 3 bases from J, with 11 bases between. Germline assignment: CDR1 GTSNPN and CDR2 SVGIG (reference sequence). The CDR3 contains 13 residues. Here the CDR3 DNA reads TGTGCCTGGATCTTACCGAAGACAGATACGCAGTATTTT. Encoded protein: CAWILPKTDTQYF.

The V and J genes are TRBV27 and TRBJ1-2; weak D call: TRBD1 (5 bases). V was trimmed by 3 bases and J by 8 bases, leaving 16 bases between them. CDR1 and CDR2 from the germline V gene are MNHEY and SMNVEV (reference sequence). CDR3 length: 14 residues. DNA for the CDR3: TGTGCCAGCAGTTTGGCTGGGGCTGGAGGGGGCTACACCTTC. Amino acids: CASSLAGAGGGYTF.

This chain joins TRBV7-6 and TRBJ2-3, with 7 bases aligning to TRBD2. Per the germline V gene, CDR1 is SGHVS and CDR2 is FNYEAQ. This CDR3 comprises 12 residues. Losses at the gene ends were 8 bases for V and 2 bases for J; bases not matched to a gene: 1. In nucleotides, the CDR3 is TGTGCCAGCGGGGGGGTCACAGATACGCAGTATTTT. This sequence encodes CASGGVTDTQYF.

The genes are TRBV5-1 and TRBJ2-3, with D unresolved. Germline CDR1 and CDR2: SGHRS and YFSETQ. This CDR3 has 12 residues. V shed 0 bases and J shed 5 bases, with 4 bases lying between them. CDR3 protein: CASSLEVDTQYF. The CDR3 DNA reads TGCGCCAGCAGCTTGGAGGTAGATACGCAGTATTTT.

V is TRBV27 and J is TRBJ1-5, with D unresolved. Germline loops: CDR1 MNHEY, CDR2 SMNVEV (reference sequence). This CDR3 has 15 residues. With 5 bases removed from V and 0 bases from J, the gap between germline ends came to 11 bases. The CDR3 DNA follows: TGTGCCAGCAGTCTAGGACGGAATAGCAATCAGCCCCAGCATTTT. This encodes CASSLGRNSNQPQHF.

The V gene is TRBV10-3, the J gene TRBJ2-1; D call uncertain. Germline assignment: CDR1 ENHRY and CDR2 SYGVKD. CDR3 length: 12 amino acids. The germline V and J ends were trimmed by 8 bases and 8 bases, with 13 bases remaining between them. CDR3: CAISRLEDEQFF. The CDR3 DNA is TGTGCCATCTCCCGTCTAGAGGATGAGCAGTTCTTC.

The chain employs TRBV7-9 and TRBJ1-2; D gene ambiguous. CDR3 length: 15 residues. CDR1 is SEHNR, CDR2 FQNEAQ, per germline (reference sequence). V was clipped by 4 bases and J by 4 bases, with 16 bases between them. In nucleotides, the CDR3 is TGTGCCAGCAGCTCCCATCGGGGATCCCTCTATGGCTACACCTTC. This translates into CASSSHRGSLYGYTF.

The chain combines TRBV7-8 with TRBJ1-3; D is ambiguous. V lost 5 bases to trimming and J lost 0 bases, with 8 bases between them. CDR3 length equals 14 residues. CDR1 and CDR2 from the germline V gene are SGHVS and FQNEAQ. Written as DNA, the CDR3 is TGTGCCAGCAGCGTAAAGGGCTCTGGAAACACCATATATTTT. Protein product: CASSVKGSGNTIYF.

The V gene is TRBV19, the J gene TRBJ1-1; D is perhaps TRBD1 (5 bases). V gave up 5 bases and J gave up 6 bases, with 16 bases separating them. The CDR3 length is 14 residues. Germline V lookup: CDR1 LNHDA, CDR2 SQIVND (reference sequence). The CDR3 loop is CASSVTGAGAEAFF. The CDR3 DNA reads as TGTGCCAGTAGTGTTACAGGAGCGGGGGCTGAAGCTTTCTTT.